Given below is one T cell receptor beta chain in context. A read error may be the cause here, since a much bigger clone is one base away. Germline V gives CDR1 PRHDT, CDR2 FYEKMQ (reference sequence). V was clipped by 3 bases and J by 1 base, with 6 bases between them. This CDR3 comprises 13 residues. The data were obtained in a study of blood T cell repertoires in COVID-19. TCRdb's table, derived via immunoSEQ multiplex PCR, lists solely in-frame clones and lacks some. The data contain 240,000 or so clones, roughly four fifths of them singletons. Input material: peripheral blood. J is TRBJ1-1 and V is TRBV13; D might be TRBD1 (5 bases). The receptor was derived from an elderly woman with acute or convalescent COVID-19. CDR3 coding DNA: TGTGCCAGCAGCTTCGGACAGAACACTGAAGCTTTCTTT. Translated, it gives CASSFGQNTEAFF.